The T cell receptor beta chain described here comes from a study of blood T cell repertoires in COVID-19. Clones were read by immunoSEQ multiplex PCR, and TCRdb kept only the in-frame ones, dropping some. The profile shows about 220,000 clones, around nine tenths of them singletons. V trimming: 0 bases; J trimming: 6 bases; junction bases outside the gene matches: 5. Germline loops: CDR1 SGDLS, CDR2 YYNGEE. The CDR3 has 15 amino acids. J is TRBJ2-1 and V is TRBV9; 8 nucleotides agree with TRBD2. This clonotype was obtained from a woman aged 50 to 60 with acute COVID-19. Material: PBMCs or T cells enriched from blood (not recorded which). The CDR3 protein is CASSVDSGRFNEQFF. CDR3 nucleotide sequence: TGTGCCAGCAGCGTAGACAGCGGGAGATTCAATGAGCAGTTCTTC. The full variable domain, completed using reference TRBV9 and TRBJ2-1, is DSGVTQTPKHLITATGQRVTLRCSPRSGDLSVYWYQQSLDQGLQFLIQYYNGEERAKGNILERFSAQQFPDLHSELNLSSLELGDSALYFCASSVDSGRFNEQFFGPGTRLTVL.